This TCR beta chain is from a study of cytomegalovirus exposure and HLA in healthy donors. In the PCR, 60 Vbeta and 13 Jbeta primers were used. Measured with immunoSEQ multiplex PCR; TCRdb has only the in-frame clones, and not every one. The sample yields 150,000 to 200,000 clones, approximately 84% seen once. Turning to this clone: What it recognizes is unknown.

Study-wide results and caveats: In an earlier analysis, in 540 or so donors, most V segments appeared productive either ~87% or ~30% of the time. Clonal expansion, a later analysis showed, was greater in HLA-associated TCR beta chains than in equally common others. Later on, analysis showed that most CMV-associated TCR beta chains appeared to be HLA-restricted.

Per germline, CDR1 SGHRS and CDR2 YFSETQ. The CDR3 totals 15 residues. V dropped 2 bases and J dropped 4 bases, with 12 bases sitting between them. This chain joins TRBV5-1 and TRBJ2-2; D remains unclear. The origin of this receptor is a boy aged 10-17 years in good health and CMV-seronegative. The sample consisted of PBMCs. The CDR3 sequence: CASSLSQTSTGELFF. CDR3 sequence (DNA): TGCGCCAGCAGCTTATCGCAGACTTCCACCGGGGAGCTGTTTTTT.